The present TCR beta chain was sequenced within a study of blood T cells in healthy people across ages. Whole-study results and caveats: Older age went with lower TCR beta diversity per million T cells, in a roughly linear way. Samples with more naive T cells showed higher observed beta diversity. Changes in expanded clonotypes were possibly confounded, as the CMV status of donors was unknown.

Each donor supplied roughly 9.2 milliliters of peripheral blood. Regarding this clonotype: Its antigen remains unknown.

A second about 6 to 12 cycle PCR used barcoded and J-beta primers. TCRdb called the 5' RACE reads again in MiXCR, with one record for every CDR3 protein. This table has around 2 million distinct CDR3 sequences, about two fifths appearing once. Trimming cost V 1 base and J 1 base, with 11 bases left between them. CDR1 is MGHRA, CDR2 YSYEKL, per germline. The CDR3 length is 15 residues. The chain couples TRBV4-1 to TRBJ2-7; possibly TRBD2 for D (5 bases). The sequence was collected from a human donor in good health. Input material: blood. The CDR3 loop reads CASSQGPPGSYEQYF. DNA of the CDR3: TGCGCCAGCAGCCAAGGGCCTCCGGGGTCCTACGAGCAGTACTTC.